This T cell receptor (beta chain) was found in a study of blood T cell repertoires in COVID-19. Whole-study context: Nucleic acid was either cDNA or gDNA, and it came from T cells, B-cell-depleted T cells, or PBMCs.

Germline V gene lookup returns CDR1 SNHLY and CDR2 FYNNEI. V lost 5 bases and J 7 bases, leaving 13 bases between the germline ends. The CDR3 loop spans 13 amino acids. Original methodology: By means of reference gene primer amplification, nucleated cell counts were estimated. The protocol was immunoSEQ multiplex PCR, while the TCRdb copy is restricted to in-frame clones and leaves out a portion. Clone size and the V and J calls come from that table; the DNA yielded D and trimming. The sample lists about 120,000 clones; 70% to 90% were seen once. The clonotype originates from a man aged 65-85 years who had recovered from COVID-19. The chain links TRBV2 to TRBJ2-3; D may be TRBD1 (6 bases). The sequenced sample was peripheral blood. DNA for the CDR3: TGTGCCAGCAGTAAGGGGGTAGGGTATACGCAGTATTTT. Residues: CASSKGVGYTQYF.